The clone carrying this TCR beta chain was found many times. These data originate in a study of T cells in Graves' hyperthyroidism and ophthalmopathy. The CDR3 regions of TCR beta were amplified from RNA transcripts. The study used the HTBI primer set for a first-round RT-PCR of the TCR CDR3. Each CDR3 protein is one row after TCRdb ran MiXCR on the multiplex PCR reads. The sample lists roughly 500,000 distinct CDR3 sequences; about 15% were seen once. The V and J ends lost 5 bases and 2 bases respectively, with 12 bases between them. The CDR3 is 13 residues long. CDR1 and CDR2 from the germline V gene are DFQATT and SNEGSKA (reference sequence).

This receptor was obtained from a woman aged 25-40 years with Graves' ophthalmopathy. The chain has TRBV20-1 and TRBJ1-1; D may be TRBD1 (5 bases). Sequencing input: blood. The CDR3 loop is CSAAQRGNTEAFF. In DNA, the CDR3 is TGCAGTGCTGCCCAAAGGGGCAACACTGAAGCTTTCTTT.